The rows below give T cell receptor beta chains drawn from one sample of a study of blood T cell repertoires in COVID-19. TCRdb's table, derived via immunoSEQ multiplex PCR, lists solely in-frame clones and lacks some. The repertoire includes approximately 200,000 clones, around 84% of them detected once, and 6% to 7.5% sits in the top ten. Sequencing was performed on PBMCs or T cells enriched from blood (not recorded which). These receptors were collected from a woman in her forties with acute COVID-19. Each CDR3 is given with its conserved first and last residue. Fields, in order: D gene, V gene, clone size, J gene, CDR3 protein, CDR3 DNA. The D gene is left open where the match is weak. Clone size is given for some rows only: seen once, a few or many times, or a class if the clone is expanded.

-	TRBV5-4	-	TRBJ2-2	CASSLAGVSTGELFF	TGTGCCAGCAGCTTGGCAGGGGTCAGCACCGGGGAGCTGTTTTTT
TRBD2	TRBV3-1/TRBV3-2	few	TRBJ2-7	CASSQEGGSFYEQYF	TGTGCCAGCAGCCAAGAGGGGGGGTCTTTCTACGAGCAGTACTTC
-	TRBV5-6	-	TRBJ1-4	CASSLYGNEKLFF	TGTGCCAGCAGCTTGTACGGGAATGAAAAACTGTTTTTT
TRBD1	TRBV7-9	-	TRBJ1-2	CASSYETGGADYGYTF	TGTGCCAGCAGCTACGAAACAGGGGGCGCTGACTATGGCTACACCTTC
TRBD1	TRBV27	once	TRBJ1-1	CASSLSGTGNTEAFF	TGTGCCAGCAGTTTATCTGGGACAGGGAACACTGAAGCTTTCTTT
TRBD1	TRBV9	-	TRBJ1-1	CASSLTGVKNTEAFF	TGTGCCAGCAGCCTCACAGGGGTTAAGAACACTGAAGCTTTCTTT
-	TRBV6-1	few	TRBJ1-2	CASSEALPGIYGYTF	TGTGCCAGCAGTGAAGCGCTTCCGGGAATCTATGGCTACACCTTC
-	TRBV12-3/TRBV12-4	-	TRBJ1-4	CASSEDSEKLFF	TGTGCCAGCAGTGAGGATAGTGAAAAACTGTTTTTT
TRBD1	TRBV10-3	-	TRBJ1-1	CATTGGGTEAFF	TGTGCCACCACAGGGGGCGGAACTGAAGCTTTCTTT
-	TRBV28	-	TRBJ1-2	CASSYIPGASNYGYTF	TGTGCCAGCAGTTATATTCCAGGGGCCTCTAACTATGGCTACACCTTC
-	TRBV6-5	-	TRBJ1-6	CATSPNGGGVSPLHF	TGTGCCACCTCACCGAACGGAGGGGGGGTTTCACCCCTCCACTTT
-	TRBV3-1/TRBV3-2	-	TRBJ2-7	CASSQDGYEQYF	TGTGCCAGCAGCCAAGACGGCTACGAGCAGTACTTC
TRBD1	TRBV6-9	-	TRBJ1-1	CASSWGQANTEAFF	TGTGCCAGCAGTTGGGGACAGGCGAACACTGAAGCTTTCTTT
-	TRBV10-3	-	TRBJ2-1	CAISELQYNEQFF	TGTGCCATCAGTGAGTTACAGTACAATGAGCAGTTCTTC
-	TRBV9	once	TRBJ2-2	CASSVDLPASTGELFF	TGTGCCAGCAGCGTAGATTTACCAGCGTCCACCGGGGAGCTGTTTTTT
TRBD2	TRBV6-2/TRBV6-3	-	TRBJ2-7	CASSYRAGGTYEQYF	TGTGCCAGCAGTTACCGGGCGGGAGGCACCTACGAGCAGTACTTC
-	TRBV2	many	TRBJ1-2	CASSEGRGRYTF	TGTGCCAGCAGTGAAGGCCGGGGAAGATACACCTTC
-	TRBV28	-	TRBJ1-4	CASSPPNEKLFF	TGTGCCAGCAGTCCTCCTAATGAAAAACTGTTTTTT
TRBD2	TRBV27	-	TRBJ2-3	CASSLTGLAGGHDTQYF	TGTGCCAGCAGTTTAACCGGACTAGCGGGGGGGCATGATACGCAGTATTTT
-	TRBV9	-	TRBJ2-7	CASSVARESSEQYF	TGTGCCAGCAGCGTAGCTAGGGAGTCATCCGAGCAGTACTTC
-	TRBV11-2	-	TRBJ1-3	CASSLRGLSGNTIYF	TGTGCCAGCAGCTTAAGGGGACTCTCTGGAAACACCATATATTTT
-	TRBV7-3	-	TRBJ2-3	CASSLHGSGADTQYF	TGTGCCAGCAGCCTCCACGGGAGTGGGGCAGATACGCAGTATTTT
TRBD1	TRBV30	-	TRBJ1-1	CACRTGNTEAFF	TGTGCCTGTAGGACAGGAAACACTGAAGCTTTCTTT
-	TRBV5-4	-	TRBJ1-6	CASSWGDSALHF	TGTGCCAGCAGCTGGGGGGATTCGGCCCTCCACTTT
TRBD1	TRBV6-5	-	TRBJ2-5	CASRRGQGAFGTQYF	TGTGCCAGCAGAAGAGGACAGGGAGCCTTTGGGACCCAGTACTTC
TRBD1	TRBV7-6	-	TRBJ1-1	CASSLQQGAGTEAFF	TGTGCCAGCAGCTTACAACAGGGGGCGGGCACTGAAGCTTTCTTT
TRBD1	TRBV5-1	-	TRBJ1-1	CASRQGVSGNTEAFF	TGCGCCAGCCGACAGGGGGTAAGCGGGAACACTGAAGCTTTCTTT
-	TRBV19	-	TRBJ1-1	CASSIDRNTEAFF	TGTGCCAGTAGTATAGATAGGAACACTGAAGCTTTCTTT
TRBD2	TRBV7-3	-	TRBJ2-3	CASSPLLISSGGARDTQYF	TGTGCCAGCAGCCCCCTCCTCATTTCTAGCGGGGGGGCGAGAGATACGCAGTATTTT
TRBD1	TRBV19	-	TRBJ2-7	CASRDRGIQGEQYF	TGTGCCAGTAGAGACAGGGGGATCCAGGGGGAGCAGTACTTC
TRBD1	TRBV9	-	TRBJ2-3	CASSPDRGGPDTQYF	TGTGCCAGCAGCCCGGACAGGGGGGGGCCTGATACGCAGTATTTT
-	TRBV5-1	-	TRBJ2-7	CASSLEGALYEQYF	TGCGCCAGCAGCTTGGAGGGAGCTTTATACGAGCAGTACTTC
TRBD2	TRBV10-2	-	TRBJ2-5	CASSLISGGAETQYF	TGCGCCAGCAGTCTAATTAGCGGGGGGGCTGAGACCCAGTACTTC
-	TRBV10-3	-	TRBJ2-7	CAIKNQGSNDYEQYF	TGTGCCATCAAAAATCAGGGTAGTAACGATTACGAGCAGTACTTC
-	TRBV28	-	TRBJ2-1	CASSPRTALGGEQFF	TGTGCCAGCAGTCCGAGGACCGCATTGGGGGGTGAGCAGTTCTTC
-	TRBV10-3	few	TRBJ2-2	CAISEGQRNTGELFF	TGTGCCATCAGTGAAGGACAGAGGAACACCGGGGAGCTGTTTTTT
TRBD1	TRBV28	-	TRBJ1-5	CASSSRDSPYSNQPQHF	TGTGCCAGCAGTTCCCGGGACAGCCCCTATAGCAATCAGCCCCAGCATTTT
TRBD1	TRBV2	-	TRBJ1-5	CASTNVPGQGPQHF	TGTGCCAGCACTAATGTCCCGGGACAGGGGCCCCAGCATTTT
TRBD1	TRBV28	once	TRBJ1-2	CASREGQQNLGYTF	TGTGCCAGCAGGGAGGGACAGCAAAACCTTGGCTACACCTTC
-	TRBV4-2	-	TRBJ1-1	CASSQPTGSPTEAFF	TGTGCCAGCAGCCAGCCGACAGGAAGCCCGACCGAAGCTTTCTTT
TRBD2	TRBV24-1	-	TRBJ2-7	CATSEASGRAYEQYF	TGTGCCACCAGTGAGGCAAGCGGGAGGGCCTACGAGCAGTACTTC
-	TRBV21-1	-	TRBJ1-2	CASTSGVRGMTNYGYTF	TGTGCCAGCACCTCTGGGGTGAGGGGGATGACTAACTATGGCTACACCTTC
TRBD2	TRBV7-3	-	TRBJ2-1	CASKTSGGAFNEQFF	TGTGCCAGCAAGACTAGCGGGGGGGCTTTTAATGAGCAGTTCTTC
-	TRBV6-6	-	TRBJ2-5	CASSKQLPQGETQYF	TGTGCCAGCAGTAAACAACTCCCGCAGGGAGAGACCCAGTACTTC
-	TRBV27	-	TRBJ1-2	CASSRGPAGYGYTF	TGTGCCAGCTCCCGAGGGCCGGCGGGCTATGGCTACACCTTC
-	TRBV5-1	-	TRBJ2-1	CASSLDSLFNEQFF	TGCGCCAGCAGCTTGGACTCCCTATTCAATGAGCAGTTCTTC
-	TRBV9	-	TRBJ2-2	CASSVDGGTGELFF	TGTGCCAGCAGCGTAGACGGGGGCACCGGGGAGCTGTTTTTT
TRBD2	TRBV29-1	-	TRBJ2-1	CSVLKGLAESNEQFF	TGCAGCGTTCTAAAGGGACTAGCGGAATCCAATGAGCAGTTCTTC